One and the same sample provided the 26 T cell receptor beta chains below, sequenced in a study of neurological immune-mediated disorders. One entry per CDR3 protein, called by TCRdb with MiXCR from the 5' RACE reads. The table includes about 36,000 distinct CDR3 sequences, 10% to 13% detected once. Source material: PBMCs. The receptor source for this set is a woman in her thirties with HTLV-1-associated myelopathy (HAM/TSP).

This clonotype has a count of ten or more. CDR3 in amino acids: CASSYSPSGGNEQFF. The CDR3 DNA follows: TGTGCCAGCAGTTACTCCCCTAGCGGGGGAAATGAGCAGTTCTTC. The chain has TRBV6-5 and TRBJ2-1, with 10 bases lining up with TRBD2. The V and J ends lost 0 bases and 7 bases, in that order; junction bases with no gene match: 3. Germline CDR1 MNHEY, CDR2 SVGAGI. CDR3 length: 15 residues.

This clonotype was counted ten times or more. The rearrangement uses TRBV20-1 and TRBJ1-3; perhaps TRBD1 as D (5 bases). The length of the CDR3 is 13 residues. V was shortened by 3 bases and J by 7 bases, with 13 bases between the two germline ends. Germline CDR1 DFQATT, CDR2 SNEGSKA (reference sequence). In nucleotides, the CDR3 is TGCAGTGCTAGCTGGGGACTGGGGAACACCATATATTTT. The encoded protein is CSASWGLGNTIYF.

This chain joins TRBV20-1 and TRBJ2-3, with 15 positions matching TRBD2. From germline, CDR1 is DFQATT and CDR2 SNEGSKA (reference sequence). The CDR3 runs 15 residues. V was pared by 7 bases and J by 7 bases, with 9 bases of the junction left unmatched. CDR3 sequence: CSGTSGGADPNTQYF. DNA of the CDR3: TGCAGTGGGACTAGCGGGGGGGCTGATCCGAATACGCAGTATTTT.

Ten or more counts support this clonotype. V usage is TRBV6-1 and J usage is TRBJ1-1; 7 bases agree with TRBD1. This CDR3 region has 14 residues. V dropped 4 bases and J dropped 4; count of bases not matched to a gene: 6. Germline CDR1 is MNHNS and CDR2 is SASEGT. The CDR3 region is CASSGMTGSTEAFF. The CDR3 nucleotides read TGTGCCAGCAGTGGAATGACAGGGAGCACTGAAGCTTTCTTT.

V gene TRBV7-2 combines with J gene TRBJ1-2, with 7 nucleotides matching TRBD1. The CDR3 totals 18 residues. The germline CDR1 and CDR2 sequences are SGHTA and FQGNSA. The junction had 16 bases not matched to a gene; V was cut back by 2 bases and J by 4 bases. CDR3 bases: TGTGCCAGCAGCTTAACGACTAGCGGAGGGGGCTCGGTCTATGGCTACACCTTC. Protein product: CASSLTTSGGGSVYGYTF.

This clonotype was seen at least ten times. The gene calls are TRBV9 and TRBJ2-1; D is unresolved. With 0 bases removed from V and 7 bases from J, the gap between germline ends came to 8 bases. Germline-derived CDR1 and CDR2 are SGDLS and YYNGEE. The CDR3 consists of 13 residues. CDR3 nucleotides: TGTGCCAGCAGCGTAGGAGGTGTAAATGAGCAGTTCTTC. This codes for CASSVGGVNEQFF. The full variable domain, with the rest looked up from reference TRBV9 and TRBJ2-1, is DSGVTQTPKHLITATGQRVTLRCSPRSGDLSVYWYQQSLDQGLQFLIQYYNGEERAKGNILERFSAQQFPDLHSELNLSSLELGDSALYFCASSVGGVNEQFFGPGTRLTVL.

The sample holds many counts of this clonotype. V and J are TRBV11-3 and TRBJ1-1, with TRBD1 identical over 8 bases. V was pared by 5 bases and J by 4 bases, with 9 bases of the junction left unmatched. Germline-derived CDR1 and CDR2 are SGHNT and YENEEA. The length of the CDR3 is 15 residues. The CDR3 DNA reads TGTGCCAGCAGCCAATCCGGACAGGGTGCCACTGAAGCTTTCTTT. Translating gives CASSQSGQGATEAFF.

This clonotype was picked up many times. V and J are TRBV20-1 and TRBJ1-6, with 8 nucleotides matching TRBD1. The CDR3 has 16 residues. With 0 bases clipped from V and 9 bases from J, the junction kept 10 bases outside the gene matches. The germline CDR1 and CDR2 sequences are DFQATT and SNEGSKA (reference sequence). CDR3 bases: TGCAGTGCTAGAGATGGCTCCAGGGGGCAGGGTTCACCCCTCCACTTT. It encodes CSARDGSRGQGSPLHF.

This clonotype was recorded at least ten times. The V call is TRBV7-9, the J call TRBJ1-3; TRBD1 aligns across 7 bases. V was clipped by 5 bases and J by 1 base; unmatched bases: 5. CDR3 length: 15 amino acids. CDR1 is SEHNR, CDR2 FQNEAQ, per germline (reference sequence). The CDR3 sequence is CASSTDRESGNTIYF. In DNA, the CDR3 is TGTGCCAGCAGCACCGACAGGGAATCTGGAAACACCATATATTTT.

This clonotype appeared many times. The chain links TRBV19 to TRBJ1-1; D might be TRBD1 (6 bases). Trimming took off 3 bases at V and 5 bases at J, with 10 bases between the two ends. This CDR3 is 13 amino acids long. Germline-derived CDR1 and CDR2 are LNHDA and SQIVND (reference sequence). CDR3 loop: CASSMARGTEAFF. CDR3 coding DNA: TGTGCCAGTAGTATGGCCAGGGGTACTGAAGCTTTCTTT.

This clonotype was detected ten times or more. The CDR3 reads CASSDLRNGEQFF. The CDR3 bases are TGTGCCAGCTCAGACCTCCGGAACGGTGAGCAGTTCTTC. The V and J genes are TRBV18 and TRBJ2-1; no clear D. The CDR3 runs to 13 residues. The germline V gene encodes CDR1 KGHSH and CDR2 LQKENI. The germline V and J ends were trimmed by 5 bases and 9 bases, with 14 bases remaining between them.

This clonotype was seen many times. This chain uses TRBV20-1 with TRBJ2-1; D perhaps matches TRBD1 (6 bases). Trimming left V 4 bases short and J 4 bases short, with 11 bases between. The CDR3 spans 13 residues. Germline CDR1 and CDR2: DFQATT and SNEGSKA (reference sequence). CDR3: CSATRQVYNEQFF. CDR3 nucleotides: TGCAGTGCTACCCGACAGGTTTACAATGAGCAGTTCTTC.

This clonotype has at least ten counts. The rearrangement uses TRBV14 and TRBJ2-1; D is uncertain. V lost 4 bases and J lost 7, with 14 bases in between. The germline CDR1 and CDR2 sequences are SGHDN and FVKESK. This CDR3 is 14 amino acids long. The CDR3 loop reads CASSRSIRKNEQFF. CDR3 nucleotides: TGTGCCAGCAGCCGGTCTATCCGGAAGAATGAGCAGTTCTTC.

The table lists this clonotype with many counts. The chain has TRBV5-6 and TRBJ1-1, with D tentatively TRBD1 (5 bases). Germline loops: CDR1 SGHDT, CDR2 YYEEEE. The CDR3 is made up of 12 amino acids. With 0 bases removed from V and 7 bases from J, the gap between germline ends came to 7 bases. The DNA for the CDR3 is TGTGCCAGCAGCTTGGGGGACCTTGAAGCTTTCTTT. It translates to CASSLGDLEAFF.

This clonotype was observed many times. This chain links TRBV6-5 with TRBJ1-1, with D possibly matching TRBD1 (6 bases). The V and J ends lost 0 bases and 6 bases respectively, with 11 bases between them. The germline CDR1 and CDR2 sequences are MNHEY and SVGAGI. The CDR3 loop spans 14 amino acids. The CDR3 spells CASSYSRGWAEAFF. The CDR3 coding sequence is TGTGCCAGCAGTTACTCAAGGGGGTGGGCTGAAGCTTTCTTT.

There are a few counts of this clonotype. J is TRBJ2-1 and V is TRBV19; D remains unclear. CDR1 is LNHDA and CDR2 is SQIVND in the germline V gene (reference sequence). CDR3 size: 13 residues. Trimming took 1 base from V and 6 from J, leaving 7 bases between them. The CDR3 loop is CASSIGVINEQFF. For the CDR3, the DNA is TGTGCCAGTAGTATAGGGGTTATCAATGAGCAGTTCTTC. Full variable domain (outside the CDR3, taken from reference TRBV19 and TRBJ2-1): DGGITQSPKYLFRKEGQNVTLSCEQNLNHDAMYWYRQDPGQGLRLIYYSQIVNDFQKGDIAEGYSVSREKKESFPLTVTSAQKNPTAFYLCASSIGVINEQFFGPGTRLTVL.

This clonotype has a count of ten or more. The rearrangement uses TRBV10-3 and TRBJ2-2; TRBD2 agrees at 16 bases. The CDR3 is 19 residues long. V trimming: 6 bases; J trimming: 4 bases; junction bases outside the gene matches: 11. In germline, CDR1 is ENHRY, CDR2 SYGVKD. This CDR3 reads CAISSGTSGGAGGTGELFF. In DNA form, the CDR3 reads TGTGCCATCAGCTCCGGGACTAGCGGGGGGGCCGGAGGCACCGGGGAGCTGTTTTTT.

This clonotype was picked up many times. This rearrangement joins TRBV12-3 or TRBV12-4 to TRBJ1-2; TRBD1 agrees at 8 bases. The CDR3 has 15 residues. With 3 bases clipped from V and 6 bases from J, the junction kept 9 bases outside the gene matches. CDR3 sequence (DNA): TGTGCCAGCAGTTTCTACGACAGGGGAGGGCATGGCTACACCTTC. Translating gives CASSFYDRGGHGYTF.

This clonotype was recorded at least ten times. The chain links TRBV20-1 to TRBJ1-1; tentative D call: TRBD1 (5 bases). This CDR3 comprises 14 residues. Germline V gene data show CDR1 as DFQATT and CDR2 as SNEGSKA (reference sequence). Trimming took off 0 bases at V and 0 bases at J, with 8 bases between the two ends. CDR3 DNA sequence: TGCAGTGCTAGAGAGGCAGGGTTGAACACTGAAGCTTTCTTT. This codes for CSAREAGLNTEAFF.

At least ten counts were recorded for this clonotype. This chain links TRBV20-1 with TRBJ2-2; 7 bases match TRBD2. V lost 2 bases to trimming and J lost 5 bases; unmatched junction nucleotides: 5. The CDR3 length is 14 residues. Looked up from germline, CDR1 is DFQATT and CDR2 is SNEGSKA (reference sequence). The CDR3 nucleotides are TGCAGTGCTAGACGGGTGGGACTAACCGGGGAGCTGTTTTTT. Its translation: CSARRVGLTGELFF.

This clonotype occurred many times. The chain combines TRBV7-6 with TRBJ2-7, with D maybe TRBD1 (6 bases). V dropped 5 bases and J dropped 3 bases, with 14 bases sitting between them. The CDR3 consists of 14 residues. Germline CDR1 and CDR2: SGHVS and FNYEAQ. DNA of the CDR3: TGTGCCAGCAGCCAAGACAGGATGAGCTACGAGCAGTACTTC. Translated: CASSQDRMSYEQYF.

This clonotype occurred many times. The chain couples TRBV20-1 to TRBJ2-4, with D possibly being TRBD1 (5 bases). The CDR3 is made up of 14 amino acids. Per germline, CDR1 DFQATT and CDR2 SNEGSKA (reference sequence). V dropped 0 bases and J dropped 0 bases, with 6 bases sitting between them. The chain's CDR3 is CSARDQGAKNIQYF. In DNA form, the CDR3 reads TGCAGTGCTAGAGATCAGGGAGCCAAAAACATTCAGTACTTC.

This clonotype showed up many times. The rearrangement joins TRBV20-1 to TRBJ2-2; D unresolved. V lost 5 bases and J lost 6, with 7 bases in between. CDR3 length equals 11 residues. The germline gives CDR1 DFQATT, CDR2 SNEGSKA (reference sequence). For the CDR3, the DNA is TGCAGTGCTTCGGCGGCCGGGGAGCTGTTTTTT. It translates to CSASAAGELFF.

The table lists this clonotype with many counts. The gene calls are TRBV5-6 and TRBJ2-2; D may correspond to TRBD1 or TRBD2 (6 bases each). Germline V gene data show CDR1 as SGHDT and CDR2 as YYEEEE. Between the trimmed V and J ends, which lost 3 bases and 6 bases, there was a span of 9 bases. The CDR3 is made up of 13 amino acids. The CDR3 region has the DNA TGTGCCAGCAGCTCGGGGGCTTCCGGGGAGCTGTTTTTT. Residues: CASSSGASGELFF.

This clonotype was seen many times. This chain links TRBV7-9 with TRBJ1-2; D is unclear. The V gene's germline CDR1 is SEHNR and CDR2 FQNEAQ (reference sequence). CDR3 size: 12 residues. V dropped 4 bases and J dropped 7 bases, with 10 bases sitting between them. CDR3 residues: CASSSVGFGYTF. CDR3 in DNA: TGTGCCAGCAGCTCGGTAGGATTTGGCTACACCTTC. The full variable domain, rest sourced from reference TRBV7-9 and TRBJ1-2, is DTGVSQNPRHKITKRGQNVTFRCDPISEHNRLYWYRQTLGQGPEFLTYFQNEAQLEKSRLLSDRFSAERPKGSFSTLEIQRTEQGDSAMYLCASSSVGFGYTFGSGTRLTVV.

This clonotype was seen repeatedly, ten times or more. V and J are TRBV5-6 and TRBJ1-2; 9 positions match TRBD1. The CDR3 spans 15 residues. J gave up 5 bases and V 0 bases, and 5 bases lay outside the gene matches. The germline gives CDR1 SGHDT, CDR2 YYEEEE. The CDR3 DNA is TGTGCCAGCAGCTTGGGGGACAGGGTTAGTTATGGCTACACCTTC. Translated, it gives CASSLGDRVSYGYTF.